Given below is one T cell receptor (beta chain) in context. What it binds is not known. This entry is derived from a study of T cells after yellow fever vaccination. Study-level background: For low cell numbers, libraries were made with SMART-Seq v4 Ultra Low Input. Study-level findings and limits: Secondary responses were weaker yet peaked faster, day 5 versus 15. Most primary-vaccination clones recurred post-booster (approximately 96% CD4, over 70% CD8).

Synthesis of TCR cDNA relied on 5'RACE template switching, which attached a universal primer site and UMIs. TCRdb used MiXCR to reprocess the 5' RACE reads, holding one entry per CDR3 protein. This sample carries about 320,000 distinct CDR3 sequences, around 10% of them seen once, and the ten largest clones take 3% to 3.5%. From germline, CDR1 is LGHNA and CDR2 YSLEER. V gave up 4 bases and J gave up 1 base; unmatched junction bases: 7. The CDR3 extends over 15 amino acids. The clonotype was recovered from a man aged 18 to 30 who received the YFV17D yellow fever vaccine. This chain connects TRBV4-3 to TRBJ2-7; 7 bases match TRBD1. This material consisted of CD4+ T cells sorted from PBMCs, taken 45 days after the yellow fever booster vaccination. In DNA, the CDR3 is TGCGCCAGCAGCCTAGGGACAGACCCATCCTACGAGCAGTACTTC. Its translation: CASSLGTDPSYEQYF.